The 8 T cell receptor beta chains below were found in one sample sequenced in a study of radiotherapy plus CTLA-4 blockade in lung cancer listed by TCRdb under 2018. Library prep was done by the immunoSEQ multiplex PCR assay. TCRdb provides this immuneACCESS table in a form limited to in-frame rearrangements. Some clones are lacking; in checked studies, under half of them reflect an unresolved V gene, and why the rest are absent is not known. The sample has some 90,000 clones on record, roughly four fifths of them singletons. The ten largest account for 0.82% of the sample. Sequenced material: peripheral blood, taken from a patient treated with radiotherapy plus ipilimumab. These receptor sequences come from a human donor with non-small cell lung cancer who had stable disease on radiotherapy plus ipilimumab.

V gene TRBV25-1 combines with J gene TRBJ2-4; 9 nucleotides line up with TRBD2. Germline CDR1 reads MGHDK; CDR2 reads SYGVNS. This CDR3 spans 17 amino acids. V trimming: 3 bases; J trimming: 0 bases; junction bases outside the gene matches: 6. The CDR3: CASSESGRSPAKNIQYF. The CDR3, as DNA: TGTGCCAGCAGTGAGAGCGGGAGGTCCCCAGCCAAAAACATTCAGTACTTC.

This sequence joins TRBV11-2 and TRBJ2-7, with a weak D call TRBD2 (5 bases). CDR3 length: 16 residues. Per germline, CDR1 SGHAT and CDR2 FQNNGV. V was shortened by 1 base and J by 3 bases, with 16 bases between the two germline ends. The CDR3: CASSLGRVTRNYEQYF. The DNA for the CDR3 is TGTGCCAGCAGCTTAGGACGAGTCACTAGGAACTACGAGCAGTACTTC. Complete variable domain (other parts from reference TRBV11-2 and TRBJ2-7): EAGVAQSPRYKIIEKRQSVAFWCNPISGHATLYWYQQILGQGPKLLIQFQNNGVVDDSQLPKDRFSAERLKGVDSTLKIQPAKLEDSAVYLCASSLGRVTRNYEQYFGPGTRLTVT.

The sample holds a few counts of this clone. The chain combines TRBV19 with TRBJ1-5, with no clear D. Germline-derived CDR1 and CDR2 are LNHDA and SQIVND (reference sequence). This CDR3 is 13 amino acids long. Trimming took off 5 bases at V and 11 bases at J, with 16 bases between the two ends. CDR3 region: CASSLPPLRAQHF. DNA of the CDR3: TGTGCCAGTAGTCTTCCACCGCTAAGGGCCCAGCATTTT.

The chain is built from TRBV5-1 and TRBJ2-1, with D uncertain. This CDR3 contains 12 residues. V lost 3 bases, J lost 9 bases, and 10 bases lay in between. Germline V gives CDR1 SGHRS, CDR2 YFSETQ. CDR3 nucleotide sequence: TGCGCCAGCAGCTCCGTCCCTGGTGAGCAGTTCTTC. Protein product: CASSSVPGEQFF. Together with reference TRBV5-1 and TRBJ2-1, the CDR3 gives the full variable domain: KAGVTQTPRYLIKTRGQQVTLSCSPISGHRSVSWYQQTPGQGLQFLFEYFSETQRNKGNFPGRFSGRQFSNSRSEMNVSTLELGDSALYLCASSSVPGEQFFGPGTRLTVL.

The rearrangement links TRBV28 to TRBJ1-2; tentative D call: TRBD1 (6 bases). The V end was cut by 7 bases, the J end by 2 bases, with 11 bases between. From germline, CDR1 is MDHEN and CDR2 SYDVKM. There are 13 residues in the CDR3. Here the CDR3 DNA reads TGTGCCAGCATCAAGGGGGGCAACTATGGCTACACCTTC. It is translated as CASIKGGNYGYTF.

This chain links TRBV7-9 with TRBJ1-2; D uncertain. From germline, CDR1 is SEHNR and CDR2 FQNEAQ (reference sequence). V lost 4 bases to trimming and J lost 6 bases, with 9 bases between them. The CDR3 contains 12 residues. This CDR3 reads CASSYWPDGYTF. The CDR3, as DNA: TGTGCCAGCAGCTACTGGCCTGATGGCTACACCTTC.

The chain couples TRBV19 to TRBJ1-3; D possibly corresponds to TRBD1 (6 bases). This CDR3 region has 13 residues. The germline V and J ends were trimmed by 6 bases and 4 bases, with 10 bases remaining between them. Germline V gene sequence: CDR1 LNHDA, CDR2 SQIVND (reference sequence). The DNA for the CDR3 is TGTGCCAGTAGACGGACAGACGGAAACACCATATATTTT. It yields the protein CASRRTDGNTIYF. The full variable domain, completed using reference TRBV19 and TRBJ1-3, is DGGITQSPKYLFRKEGQNVTLSCEQNLNHDAMYWYRQDPGQGLRLIYYSQIVNDFQKGDIAEGYSVSREKKESFPLTVTSAQKNPTAFYLCASRRTDGNTIYFGEGSWLTVV.

CDR3 sequence: CASRDPGRLQETQYF. In DNA form, the CDR3 reads TGTGCCAGCAGGGATCCGGGACGCCTACAAGAGACCCAGTACTTC. This chain uses TRBV2 with TRBJ2-5, with D tentatively TRBD1 or TRBD2 (5 bases each). Per germline, CDR1 SNHLY and CDR2 FYNNEI. This CDR3 region has 15 residues. V dropped 6 bases and J dropped 2 bases, with 16 bases sitting between them.